These 23 T cell receptor beta chains came from one sample sequenced in a study of identical twins. Each CDR3 protein gets one entry after TCRdb re-called the 5' RACE reads with MiXCR. The table lists 1.5 million to 2 million distinct CDR3 sequences, roughly a third of them singletons. Sequencing was carried out using cord blood. The source of these receptors is a newborn girl in good health.

The chain links TRBV11-2 to TRBJ2-7; D is possibly TRBD2 (6 bases). Germline CDR1 reads SGHAT; CDR2 reads FQNNGV. V lost 4 bases and J lost 1, with 14 bases in between. The length of the CDR3 is 15 residues. Written as DNA, the CDR3 is TGTGCCAGCAGCTGGATCTTAGGGACTTCCTACGAGCAGTACTTC. Translated, it gives CASSWILGTSYEQYF.

This clonotype has just a few counts. The chain carries TRBV12-3 or TRBV12-4 and TRBJ1-2; D remains unclear. V was cut by 6 bases and J by 6 bases, with 17 bases left in between. CDR3 length: 14 residues. The CDR3 loop reads CASSRDPQRDGYTF. The CDR3 nucleotides read TGTGCCAGCAGCCGAGACCCCCAGAGGGATGGCTACACCTTC.

This clonotype was counted at least ten times. The chain uses TRBV5-1 and TRBJ2-5; D perhaps matches TRBD2 (5 bases). V lost 1 base and J lost 5, with 12 bases in between. This CDR3 region has 14 residues. Germline lookup yields CDR1 SGHRS and CDR2 YFSETQ. CDR3 protein: CASSLFSGWETQYF. As DNA, the CDR3 is TGCGCCAGCAGCTTGTTCAGCGGATGGGAGACCCAGTACTTC.

The chain has TRBV4-2 and TRBJ2-7, with 14 nucleotides matching TRBD2. CDR1 is LGHNA, CDR2 YNFKEQ, per germline. V trimming: 3 bases; J trimming: 3 bases; junction bases outside the gene matches: 4. The CDR3 is 16 residues long. DNA of the CDR3: TGTGCCAGCAGCCAGGGGACTAGCGGGAGAGTCTACGAGCAGTACTTC. Amino acids: CASSQGTSGRVYEQYF.

A note on this clonotype: A much larger clone sits a single nucleotide away, making a read error possible. This rearrangement joins TRBV5-1 to TRBJ2-7; 8 nucleotides line up with TRBD2. The CDR3 is 17 residues long. V shed 3 bases and J 7 bases; nucleotides not matched to a gene: 18. CDR1 SGHRS and CDR2 YFSETQ come from the germline V gene. The CDR3 DNA sequence: TGCGCCAGCAGCTCTATCGGGAGGGCCCCCTACTACAATGAGCAGTACTTC. It translates to CASSSIGRAPYYNEQYF.

This clonotype has just a few counts. The chain joins TRBV10-3 to TRBJ2-5; unclear D gene. The J call may be in error: the DNA end matches TRBJ2-7 better. The CDR3 is 13 residues long. Germline values: CDR1 ENHRY, CDR2 SYGVKD. CDR3 DNA: TGTGCCATCAGTGACCCCTTATATCGCGAGCAGTACTTC. This gives the protein CAISDPLYREQYF.

V is TRBV2 and J is TRBJ2-3; 8 bases match TRBD2. The CDR3 loop spans 12 amino acids. The V gene's germline CDR1 is SNHLY and CDR2 FYNNEI. Germline trimming cut 5 bases from V and 5 bases from J; bases unmatched to any gene: 0. The CDR3 sequence: CASSTSGDTQYF. CDR3 coding DNA: TGTGCCAGCAGTACTAGCGGAGATACGCAGTATTTT.

This clonotype was seen a handful of times. This chain uses TRBV10-3 with TRBJ2-7; 7 bases match TRBD2. The CDR3 sequence is 14 residues long. The V gene's germline CDR1 is ENHRY and CDR2 SYGVKD. V dropped 4 bases and J dropped 6; count of bases not matched to a gene: 9. The CDR3 is CAISGRGSTGEQYF. The CDR3 DNA sequence: TGTGCCATCAGTGGGCGGGGGTCCACCGGCGAGCAGTACTTC.

This clonotype was seen only a few times. J is TRBJ2-3 and V is TRBV5-5, with TRBD2 matching 7 bases. CDR3 length: 16 residues. The germline V gene encodes CDR1 SGHKS and CDR2 YYEKEE (reference sequence). The V and J ends lost 1 base and 2 bases, in that order; junction bases with no gene match: 7. Here the CDR3 reads CASSLTSAPNTDTQYF. The CDR3 DNA reads as TGTGCCAGCAGCTTGACTAGCGCTCCAAACACAGATACGCAGTATTTT.

The chain recombines TRBV5-1 with TRBJ2-1; 14 bases map to TRBD2. Germline assignment: CDR1 SGHRS and CDR2 YFSETQ. The CDR3 loop spans 20 amino acids. V shed 3 bases, J shed 12 bases, and the junction held 23 bases outside the gene matches. The CDR3 reads CASSWLPGLAGVIPAYGQFF. In DNA, the CDR3 is TGCGCCAGCAGCTGGCTACCGGGACTAGCGGGGGTTATCCCTGCCTATGGGCAGTTCTTC.

The chain recombines TRBV6-6 with TRBJ1-4; TRBD1 matches 8 bases. The J segment lost 4 bases and the V segment lost 2 bases, leaving 6 bases of the junction unmatched. Germline V gives CDR1 MNHNY, CDR2 SVGAGI (reference sequence). The CDR3 totals 16 residues. CDR3 bases: TGTGCCAGCAGTTACCGTCGACAGGGGCATAATGAAAAACTGTTTTTT. Translated: CASSYRRQGHNEKLFF.

This clonotype was picked up a small number of times. V and J are TRBV27 and TRBJ1-5; a possible D gene is TRBD1 (6 bases). Germline CDR1 MNHEY, CDR2 SMNVEV (reference sequence). The CDR3 consists of 16 residues. Trimming left V 3 bases short and J 3 bases short, with 15 bases between. The CDR3 here is CASSFARGHNNQPQHF. Here the CDR3 DNA reads TGTGCCAGCAGTTTCGCCCGGGGACATAACAATCAGCCCCAGCATTTT.

This clonotype was found a few times. This sequence joins TRBV4-1 and TRBJ2-3; possibly TRBD2 for D (5 bases). CDR1 is MGHRA and CDR2 is YSYEKL in the germline V gene. Trimming left V 4 bases short and J 2 bases short, with 16 bases between. CDR3 length: 16 amino acids. CDR3 sequence: CASSPIARSVTDTQYF. The CDR3 DNA sequence: TGCGCCAGCAGCCCTATAGCGAGATCGGTCACAGATACGCAGTATTTT.

This clonotype appeared a few times. CDR3 protein: CASSLVHRAHFYGYTF. CDR3 DNA: TGTGCCAGCAGCTTAGTTCACAGGGCTCATTTCTATGGCTACACCTTC. The chain couples TRBV7-2 to TRBJ1-2; a possible D gene is TRBD1 (6 bases). Trimming took 1 base from V and 4 from J, leaving 16 bases between them. CDR1 is SGHTA and CDR2 is FQGNSA in the germline V gene. The CDR3 totals 16 residues.

This rearrangement joins TRBV27 to TRBJ1-2; TRBD1 aligns across 8 bases. The CDR3 is made up of 20 amino acids. J was trimmed by 1 base and V by 3 bases; bases with no gene match: 19. Germline CDR1 reads MNHEY; CDR2 reads SMNVEV (reference sequence). The CDR3 DNA reads TGTGCCAGCAGTTTGTTCAAACCCCTGACAGGGGCCTATCATAACTATGGCTACACCTTC. Translated: CASSLFKPLTGAYHNYGYTF.

V and J are TRBV19 and TRBJ1-5, with 7 bases aligning to TRBD1. V shed 0 bases, J shed 3 bases, and the junction held 2 bases outside the gene matches. The CDR3 totals 15 residues. The germline CDR1 and CDR2 sequences are LNHDA and SQIVND (reference sequence). The CDR3 bases are TGTGCCAGTAGTATAGACAGGGGGGACAATCAGCCCCAGCATTTT. Translating it yields CASSIDRGDNQPQHF.

The V gene is TRBV4-2, the J gene TRBJ2-7; D gene ambiguous. V shed 2 bases and J shed 3 bases, with 23 bases lying between them. The CDR3 has 18 amino acids. Germline lookup yields CDR1 LGHNA and CDR2 YNFKEQ. CDR3 DNA sequence: TGTGCCAGCAGCCAAAAGAGGCGAGACATCCCGGATTTCTACGAGCAGTACTTC. Translation gives CASSQKRRDIPDFYEQYF.

The chain employs TRBV28 and TRBJ2-1, with 7 bases identical to TRBD2. Near its end, the DNA agrees better with TRBJ2-7, so the J call may be wrong. The CDR3 spans 15 residues. CDR1 is MDHEN, CDR2 SYDVKM, per germline. The DNA for the CDR3 is TGTGCCACCATCTCGGGGCTAGCGGCCTACAATGAGCAGTACTTC. This gives the protein CATISGLAAYNEQYF.

The chain combines TRBV11-2 with TRBJ2-1; 10 bases line up with TRBD2. The V gene end was trimmed by 8 bases and the J gene end by 5 bases; junction bases not matched to a gene: 18. Germline lookup yields CDR1 SGHAT and CDR2 FQNNGV. CDR3 length: 18 amino acids. CDR3: CASQTQRPRTSGNNEQFF. CDR3 DNA sequence: TGTGCCAGCCAAACTCAACGGCCGAGGACTAGCGGTAACAATGAGCAGTTCTTC.

The genes are TRBV11-2 and TRBJ2-1; 8 nucleotides line up with TRBD2. With 5 bases clipped from V and 7 bases from J, the junction kept 13 bases outside the gene matches. This CDR3 is built from 16 residues. Germline CDR1 reads SGHAT; CDR2 reads FQNNGV. CDR3 sequence reads: CASSPSRGLVVNEQFF. The CDR3 nucleotides read TGTGCCAGCAGCCCAAGTAGGGGACTAGTTGTGAATGAGCAGTTCTTC.

The CDR3 spells CSAREGRADGNQPQHF. The CDR3, as DNA: TGCAGTGCTAGAGAGGGCAGGGCAGACGGAAATCAGCCCCAGCATTTT. The chain has TRBV20-1 and TRBJ1-5; D may be TRBD1 (5 bases). The CDR3 contains 16 residues. With 0 bases removed from V and 4 bases from J, the gap between germline ends came to 16 bases. Germline V gene lookup returns CDR1 DFQATT and CDR2 SNEGSKA (reference sequence).

The chain links TRBV20-1 to TRBJ2-1, with D perhaps TRBD2 (6 bases). V lost 3 bases and J 9 bases, leaving 21 bases between the germline ends. In germline, CDR1 is DFQATT, CDR2 SNEGSKA (reference sequence). The CDR3 totals 15 residues. The CDR3 DNA reads as TGCAGTGCTAGTTCGGGGCGGGGTAACTTGCGTGAGCAGTTCTTC. It encodes CSASSGRGNLREQFF.

This sequence joins TRBV2 and TRBJ2-5, with D perhaps assigned TRBD1 or TRBD2 (5 bases each). Trimming took 7 bases from V and 4 from J, leaving 13 bases between them. The germline V gene encodes CDR1 SNHLY and CDR2 FYNNEI. This CDR3 region has 13 residues. CDR3 residues: CASTGGAVETQYF. The CDR3 region has the DNA TGTGCCAGCACTGGGGGTGCGGTAGAGACCCAGTACTTC.